This TCR beta chain came from a study of shared clonotypes between healthy human individuals. Details on this clone: The antigen is undetermined.

CDR1 MNHNS and CDR2 SASEGT come from the germline V gene. The CDR3 runs to 15 residues. V was cut by 5 bases and J by 4 bases, with 17 bases left in between. Study-wide results and limits: Among non-shared clonotypes, generation probabilities were lower than among those shared by all four donors. Sampling included only blood; tissue repertoires likely differ.

In the authors' workflow: Junction-only sequences without quality scores came from ImmunoSEQ, so filtering differed. Using immunoSEQ multiplex PCR, the repertoire was profiled, and TCRdb retains in-frame clones only, with some absent. The V and J calls and clone size are taken from that table; D and trimming were inferred from the DNA. The sample records 2,100,000 or so clones, approximately 95% being singletons. Splitting of CD4+ cells produced CD45RA+ naive and CD45RA-negative memory subsets. This rearrangement joins TRBV6-1 to TRBJ2-5; D is perhaps TRBD1 (6 bases). This sequence was found in a man younger than 35 in good health. Sequenced material: naive CD4+ T cells sorted from blood. The subset denotes: CD45RA+ positively selected. The CDR3 loop reads CASSTDGGRRETQYF. DNA of the CDR3: TGTGCCAGCAGTACCGATGGGGGCAGGCGAGAGACCCAGTACTTC.